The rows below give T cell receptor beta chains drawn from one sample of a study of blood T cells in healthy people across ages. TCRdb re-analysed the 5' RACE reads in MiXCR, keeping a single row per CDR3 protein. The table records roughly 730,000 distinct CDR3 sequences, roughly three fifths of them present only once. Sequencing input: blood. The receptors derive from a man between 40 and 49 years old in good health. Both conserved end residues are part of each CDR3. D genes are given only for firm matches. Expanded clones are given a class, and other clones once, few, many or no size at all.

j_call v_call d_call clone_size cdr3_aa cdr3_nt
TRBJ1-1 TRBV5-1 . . CASSVGGGRGTEAFF TGCGCCAGCAGCGTCGGCGGGGGCCGGGGCACTGAAGCTTTCTTT
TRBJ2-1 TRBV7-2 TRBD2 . CASSPGLDPYNEQFF TGTGCCAGCAGCCCGGGACTAGATCCCTACAATGAGCAGTTCTTC
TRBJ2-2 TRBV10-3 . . CAISERSSNTGELFF TGTGCCATCAGTGAGCGATCATCGAACACCGGGGAGCTGTTTTTT
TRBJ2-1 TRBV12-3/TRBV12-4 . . CASSLGSAGNEQFF TGTGCCAGCAGTTTAGGATCGGCGGGGAATGAGCAGTTCTTC
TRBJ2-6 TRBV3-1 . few CASSHSRLTGGANVLTF TGTGCCAGCAGCCATTCAAGGTTAACGGGAGGGGCCAACGTCCTGACTTTC
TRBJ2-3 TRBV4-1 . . CASSQGSGLETDTQYF TGCGCCAGCAGCCAAGGTTCAGGGTTGGAGACAGATACGCAGTATTTT
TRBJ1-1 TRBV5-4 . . CASSPERGRLNTEAFF TGTGCCAGCAGCCCGGAAAGGGGCCGCCTGAACACTGAAGCTTTCTTT
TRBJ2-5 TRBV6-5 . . CASSTARNEQYF TGTGCCAGCAGTACAGCACGTAATGAGCAGTACTTC
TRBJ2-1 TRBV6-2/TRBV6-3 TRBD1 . CASSYSGTGGSYNEQFF TGTGCCAGCAGTTACTCTGGCACAGGGGGCTCCTACAATGAGCAGTTCTTC
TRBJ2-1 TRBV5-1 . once CASSLERSSYNEQFF TGCGCCAGCAGCTTGGAGCGGAGCTCCTACAATGAGCAGTTCTTC
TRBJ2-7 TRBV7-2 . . CASSLAPYEQYF TGTGCCAGCAGCTTAGCCCCTTACGAGCAGTACTTC
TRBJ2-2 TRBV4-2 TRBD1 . CASSQVLGQGSYAGELFF TGTGCCAGCAGCCAAGTGTTGGGACAGGGGTCTTACGCCGGGGAGCTGTTTTTT
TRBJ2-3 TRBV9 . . CASSVAAGSTDTQYF TGTGCCAGCAGCGTAGCGGCGGGAAGCACAGATACGCAGTATTTT
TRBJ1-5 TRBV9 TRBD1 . CASSVTGQSNQPQHF TGTGCCAGCAGCGTAACGGGACAGAGCAATCAGCCCCAGCATTTT
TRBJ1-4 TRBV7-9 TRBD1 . CASIPDRESLTNEKLFF TGTGCCAGCATCCCCGACAGGGAGTCCCTCACTAATGAAAAACTGTTTTTT
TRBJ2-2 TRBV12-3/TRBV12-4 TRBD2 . CASSSLGAGGLTGELFF TGTGCCAGCAGCTCCCTCGGAGCGGGGGGTCTCACCGGGGAGCTGTTTTTT
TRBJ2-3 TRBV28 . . CASSGGRAYTDTQYF TGTGCCAGCAGTGGGGGCAGGGCCTACACAGATACGCAGTATTTT
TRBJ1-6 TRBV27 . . CASSLTTGGHSPLHF TGTGCCAGCAGCTTAACCACAGGAGGGCATTCACCCCTCCACTTT
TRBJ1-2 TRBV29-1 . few CSVEDGAGEAGYTF TGCAGCGTTGAAGATGGGGCAGGGGAGGCCGGCTACACCTTC
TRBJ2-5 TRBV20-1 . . CSAPGPRQETQYF TGCAGTGCCCCGGGGCCCCGGCAGGAGACCCAGTACTTC
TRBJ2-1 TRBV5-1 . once CASSLAGVPNEQFF TGCGCCAGCAGCTTGGCCGGAGTCCCAAATGAGCAGTTCTTC
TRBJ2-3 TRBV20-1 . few CSAPVAADSTDTQYF TGCAGTGCTCCGGTGGCAGCGGACTCCACAGATACGCAGTATTTT
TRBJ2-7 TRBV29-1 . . CSVEEPGSYEQYF TGCAGCGTTGAAGAACCAGGGTCCTACGAGCAGTACTTC
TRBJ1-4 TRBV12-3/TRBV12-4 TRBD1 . CTSRFRDRSNEKLFF TGTACCAGCAGATTCCGGGACAGGAGCAATGAAAAACTGTTTTTT
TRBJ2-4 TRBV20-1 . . CSAILGGGATGRNIQYF TGCAGTGCCATCTTAGGGGGGGGGGCGACAGGGAGGAACATTCAGTACTTC
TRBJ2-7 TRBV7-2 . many CASSRLYEQYF TGTGCCAGCAGTCGCCTCTACGAGCAGTACTTC
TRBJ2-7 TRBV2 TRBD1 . CASSDPGQPYEQYF TGTGCCAGCAGTGACCCGGGACAGCCCTACGAGCAGTACTTC
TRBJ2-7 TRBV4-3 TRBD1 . CASSQGTGNFYEQYF TGCGCCAGCAGCCAAGGGACAGGTAACTTCTACGAGCAGTACTTC
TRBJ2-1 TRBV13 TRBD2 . CASSPRGLAYNEQFF TGTGCCAGCAGCCCAAGGGGACTAGCCTACAATGAGCAGTTCTTC
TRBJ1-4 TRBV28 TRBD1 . CASSISGTGNEKLFF TGTGCCAGCAGTATCTCCGGGACAGGCAATGAAAAACTGTTTTTT
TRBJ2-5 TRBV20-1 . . CSAGGGGASGDEQYF TGCAGTGCTGGGGGAGGAGGCGCATCGGGGGATGAGCAGTACTTC
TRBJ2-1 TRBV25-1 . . CASSDMSREQFF TGTGCCAGCAGTGATATGTCGCGGGAGCAGTTCTTC
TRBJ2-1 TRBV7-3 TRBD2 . CASSLGRANNEQFF TGTGCCAGCAGCTTAGGGAGGGCCAACAATGAGCAGTTCTTC
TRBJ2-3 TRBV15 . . CATSTGITQYF TGTGCCACCAGCACGGGGATCACGCAGTATTTT
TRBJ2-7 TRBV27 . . CASSLSMGATVYEQYF TGTGCCAGCAGTTTATCTATGGGAGCGACAGTCTACGAGCAGTACTTC
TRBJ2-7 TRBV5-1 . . CASSPGFGGSYEQYF TGCGCCAGCAGCCCCGGTTTCGGGGGCTCCTACGAGCAGTACTTC
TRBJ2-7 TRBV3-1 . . CASSLQPRPSYEQYF TGTGCCAGCAGCCTACAGCCGAGGCCCTCCTACGAGCAGTACTTC
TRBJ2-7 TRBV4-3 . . CASSQDFEYNEQYF TGCGCCAGCAGCCAAGATTTTGAGTACAATGAGCAGTACTTC
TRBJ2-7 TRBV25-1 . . CASRGIYEQYF TGTGCCAGCAGGGGGATCTACGAGCAGTACTTC
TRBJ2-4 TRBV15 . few CATSRDDAGANSIQYF TGTGCCACCAGCAGAGATGATGCCGGTGCGAATAGCATTCAGTACTTC
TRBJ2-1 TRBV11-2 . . CASSRIPGTQRGGSEQFF TGTGCCAGCAGCCGCATACCGGGGACGCAAAGGGGAGGCAGTGAGCAGTTCTTC
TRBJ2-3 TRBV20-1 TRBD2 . CSASRTSGRSDTQYF TGCAGTGCTAGTCGGACTAGCGGGAGGTCAGATACGCAGTATTTT
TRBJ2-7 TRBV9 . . CASSPPPGSGEQYF TGTGCCAGCAGCCCCCCCCCTGGAAGTGGCGAGCAGTACTTC
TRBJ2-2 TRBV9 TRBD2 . CASRGTSGPNTGELFF TGTGCCAGCAGAGGAACTAGCGGGCCGAACACCGGGGAGCTGTTTTTT
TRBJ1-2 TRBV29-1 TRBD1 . CSVEGTVNYGYTF TGCAGCGTTGAGGGGACAGTGAACTATGGCTACACCTTC
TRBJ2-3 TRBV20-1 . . CSASWRAGADTQYF TGCAGTGCTAGCTGGCGTGCAGGGGCAGATACGCAGTATTTT
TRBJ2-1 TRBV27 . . CATLYRDNEQFF TGTGCCACCCTTTACAGGGATAATGAGCAGTTCTTC
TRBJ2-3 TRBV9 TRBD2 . CASSVVGGGNTDTQYF TGTGCCAGCAGCGTAGTCGGCGGGGGAAACACAGATACGCAGTATTTT
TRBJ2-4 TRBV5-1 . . CASSPGTLIAKNIQYF TGCGCCAGCAGCCCTGGGACGCTAATAGCCAAAAACATTCAGTACTTC
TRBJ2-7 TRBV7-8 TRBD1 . CASSGRGTGSYEQYF TGTGCCAGCAGCGGTCGAGGGACAGGATCCTACGAGCAGTACTTC
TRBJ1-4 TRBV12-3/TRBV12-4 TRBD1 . CASSPTGATNEKLFF TGTGCCAGCAGTCCGACAGGGGCAACTAATGAAAAACTGTTTTTT
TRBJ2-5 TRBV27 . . CASSPRVPKTQYF TGTGCCAGCAGCCCCAGGGTCCCAAAGACCCAGTACTTC
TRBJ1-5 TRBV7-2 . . CASSLFNSNQPQHF TGTGCCAGCAGCCTATTTAATAGCAATCAGCCCCAGCATTTT